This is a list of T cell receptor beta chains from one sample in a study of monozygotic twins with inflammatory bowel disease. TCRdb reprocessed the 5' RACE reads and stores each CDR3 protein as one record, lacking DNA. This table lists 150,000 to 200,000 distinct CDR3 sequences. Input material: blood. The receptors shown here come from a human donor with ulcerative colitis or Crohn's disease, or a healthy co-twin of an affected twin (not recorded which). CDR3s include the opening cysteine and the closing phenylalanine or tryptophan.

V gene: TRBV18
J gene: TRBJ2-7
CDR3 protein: CASSPAGLADYEQYF

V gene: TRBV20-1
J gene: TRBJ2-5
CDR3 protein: CSAKGGKETQYF

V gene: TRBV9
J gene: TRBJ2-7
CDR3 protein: CASSVESWTGDEQYF

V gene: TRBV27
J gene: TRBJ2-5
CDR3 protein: CASTTGGGRTQYF

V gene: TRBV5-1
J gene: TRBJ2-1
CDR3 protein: CASSPGLAANEQFF

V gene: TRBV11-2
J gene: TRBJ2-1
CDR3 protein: CASSLGGLAGVNEQFF

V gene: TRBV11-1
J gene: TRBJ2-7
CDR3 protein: CASSRFRQGSSYEQYF

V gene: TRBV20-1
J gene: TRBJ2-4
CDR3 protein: CAGGGVVAKNIQYF

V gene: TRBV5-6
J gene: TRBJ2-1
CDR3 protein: CASSDFVRTKDNEQFF

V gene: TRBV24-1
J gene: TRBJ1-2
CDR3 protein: CATSDSRDRRRGGYTF

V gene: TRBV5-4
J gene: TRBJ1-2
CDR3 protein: CASSPGTGYTF

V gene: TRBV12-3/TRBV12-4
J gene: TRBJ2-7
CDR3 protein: CASSFRQVRDEQYF

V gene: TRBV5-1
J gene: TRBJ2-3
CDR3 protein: CASSLGGDTQYF

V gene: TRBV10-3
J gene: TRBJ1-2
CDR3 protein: CATWVPNYGYTF

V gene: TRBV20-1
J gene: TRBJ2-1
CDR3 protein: CSARALTSGRATNSYNEQFF

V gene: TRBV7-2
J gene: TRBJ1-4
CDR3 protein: CASSLNTGTGEKLFF

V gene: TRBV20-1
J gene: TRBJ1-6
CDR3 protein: CSARTDRGLYNSPLHF

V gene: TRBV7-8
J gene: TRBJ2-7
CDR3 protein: CASSSDWNEQYF

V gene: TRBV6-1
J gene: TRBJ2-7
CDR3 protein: CASSESFTGHYEQYF

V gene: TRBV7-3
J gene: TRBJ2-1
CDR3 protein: CASSPGIYNEQFF

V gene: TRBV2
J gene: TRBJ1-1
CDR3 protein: CASSAEAPSLTEAFF

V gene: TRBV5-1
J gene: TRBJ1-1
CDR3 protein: CASSAGDTRNTEAFF

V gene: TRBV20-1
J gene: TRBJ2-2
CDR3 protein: CSATKAGELFF

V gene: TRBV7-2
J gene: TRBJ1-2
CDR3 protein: CASSSKTGDYGYTF

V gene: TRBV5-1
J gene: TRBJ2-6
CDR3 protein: CASSRTRGVDSGANVLTF

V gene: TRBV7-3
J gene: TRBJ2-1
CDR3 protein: CASSLAADNEQFF

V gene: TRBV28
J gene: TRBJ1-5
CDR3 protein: CASSSDDRESSDQPQHF

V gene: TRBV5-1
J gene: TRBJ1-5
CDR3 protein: CASSLAAGDNQPQHF

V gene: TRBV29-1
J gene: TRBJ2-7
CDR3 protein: CSVASGRHEQYF

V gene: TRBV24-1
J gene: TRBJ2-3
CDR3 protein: CATSDRSPQGDSTDTQYF

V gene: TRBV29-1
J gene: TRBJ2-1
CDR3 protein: CSAPSGIYNEQFF

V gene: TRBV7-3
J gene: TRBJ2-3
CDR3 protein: CASSPNSGDTQYF

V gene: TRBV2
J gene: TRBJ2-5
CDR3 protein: CASSEPRQKETQYF

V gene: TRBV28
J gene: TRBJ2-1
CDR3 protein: CASSLGGATYNEQFF

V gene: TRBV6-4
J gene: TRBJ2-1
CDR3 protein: CASSADREPYNEQFF

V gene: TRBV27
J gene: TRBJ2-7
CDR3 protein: CASSLTGRAFEQYF

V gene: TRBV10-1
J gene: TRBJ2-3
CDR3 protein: CASSEASGDLGTQYF

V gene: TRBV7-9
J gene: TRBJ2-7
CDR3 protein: CASSLDGLYEQYF

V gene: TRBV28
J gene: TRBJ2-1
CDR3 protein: CASSLSKRQFF

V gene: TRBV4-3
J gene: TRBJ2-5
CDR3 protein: CASSQRLGRPQETQYF

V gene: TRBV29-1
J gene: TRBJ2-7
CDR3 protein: CSVDGGRASPSYEQYF

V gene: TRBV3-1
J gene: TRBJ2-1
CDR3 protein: CASSQKGTSGNPMNPRSYNEQFF

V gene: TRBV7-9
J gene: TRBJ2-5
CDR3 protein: CASQLTETQYF

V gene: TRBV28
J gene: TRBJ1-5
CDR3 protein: CASSPRGGRHQPQHF

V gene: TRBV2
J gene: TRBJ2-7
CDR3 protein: CASSQEDFSYEQYF

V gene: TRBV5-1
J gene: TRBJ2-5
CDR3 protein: CATQISGASETQYF

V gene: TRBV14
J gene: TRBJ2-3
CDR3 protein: CASSLSRGLDTQYF

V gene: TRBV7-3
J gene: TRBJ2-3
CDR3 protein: CASSIGTYTDTQYF

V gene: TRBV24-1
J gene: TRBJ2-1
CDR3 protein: CATSDWTGLAGLYNEQFF

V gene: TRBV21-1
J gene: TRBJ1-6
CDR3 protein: CASSKGEGSNSPLHF

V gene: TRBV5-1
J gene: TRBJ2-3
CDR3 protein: CASSSGTSGMKDTQYF

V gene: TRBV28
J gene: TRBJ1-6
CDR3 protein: CASRYTGGASNSPLHF

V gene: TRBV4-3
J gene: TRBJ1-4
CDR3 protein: CASSPSGATNEKLFF

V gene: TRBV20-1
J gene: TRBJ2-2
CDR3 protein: CSARVSEHGELFF

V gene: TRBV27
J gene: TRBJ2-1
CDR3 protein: CASSFRAGFGYNEQFF